This record covers a single T cell receptor (beta chain). Antigen specificity is unknown. The data were taken from a study of T cells expressing NK-cell markers. About the study: The TCR beta repertoires were obtained from sorted CD3+CD56+NKG2C+, CD3+CD56+NKG2C- and CD3+CD56-NKG2C+ T cells. The study sequenced eight donors, seven HCMV-seropositive and one seronegative.

What made the TCR beta cDNA was 5'RACE template switching with UMIs. After re-calling the 5' RACE reads, TCRdb lists one entry per CDR3 protein, DNA absent. The sample shows about 550,000 distinct CDR3 sequences, and roughly 3.4% sits with its ten largest clones. Study-wide results and limits: Dominant NKG2C+ clonotypes were found to form about 1.0-7.5% of CD8+ T cells in a handful of donors.

CDR1 and CDR2 from the germline V gene are MNHNS and SASEGT. The CDR3 is made up of 14 amino acids. Input material: blood T cells: a sorted CD56 or NKG2C T cell subset, CD4+ or CD8+ T cells, or bulk PBMC T cells (not recorded which). The rearrangement links TRBV6-1 to TRBJ2-1; TCRdb selects TRBD2, and the lack of DNA leaves this call unchecked. This TCR came from a man aged 18 to 30 in good health. The CDR3 region is CATLPGSGYNEQFF.